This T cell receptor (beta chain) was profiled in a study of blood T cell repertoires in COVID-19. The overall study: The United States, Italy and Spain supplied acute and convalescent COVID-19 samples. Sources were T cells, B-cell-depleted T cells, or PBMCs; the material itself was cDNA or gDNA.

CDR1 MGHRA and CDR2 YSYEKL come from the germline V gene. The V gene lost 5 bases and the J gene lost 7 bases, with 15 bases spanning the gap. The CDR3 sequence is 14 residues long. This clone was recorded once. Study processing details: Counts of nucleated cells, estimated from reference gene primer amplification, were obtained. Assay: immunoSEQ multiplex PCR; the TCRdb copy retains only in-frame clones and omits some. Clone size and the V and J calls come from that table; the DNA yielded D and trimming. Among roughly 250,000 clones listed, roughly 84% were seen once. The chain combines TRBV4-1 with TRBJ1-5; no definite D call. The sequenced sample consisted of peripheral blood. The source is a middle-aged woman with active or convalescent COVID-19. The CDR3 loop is CASSLRGLNQPQHF. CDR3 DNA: TGCGCCAGCAGCTTACGAGGACTCAACCAGCCCCAGCATTTT.